These 30 T cell receptor beta chains were all obtained from the same sample, sequenced in a study of breast tumors, draining lymph nodes, adjacent tissues. TCRdb processed the multiplex PCR reads anew with MiXCR; each CDR3 protein has one entry. Of 70,000 or so distinct CDR3 sequences listed, over 40% were seen once; the top ten hold more than 7.5%. The material sequenced was breast tumor tissue. The receptors here all came from a female donor with breast cancer. Some clones in this sample may be carry-over from other donors' samples.

V gene TRBV19 combines with J gene TRBJ2-3; 10 bases align to TRBD2. The CDR3 is made up of 18 amino acids. Germline V gene data show CDR1 as LNHDA and CDR2 as SQIVND (reference sequence). Trimming at V came to 6 bases and at J to 2 bases, leaving 14 bases not matched to a gene. CDR3 sequence: CASRSGSLAGPYTDTQYF. In DNA, the CDR3 is TGTGCCAGTAGATCGGGATCACTAGCGGGGCCGTACACAGATACGCAGTATTTT.

Many counts were recorded for this clonotype. The chain joins TRBV7-2 to TRBJ1-4; no clear D. Germline CDR1 is SGHTA and CDR2 is FQGNSA. V lost 5 bases and J lost 6, with 13 bases in between. CDR3 size: 14 residues. The CDR3 loop reads CASSPRPDYEKLFF. In DNA form, the CDR3 reads TGTGCCAGCAGCCCCCGCCCGGACTATGAAAAACTGTTTTTT. The variable domain in full, with the rest retrieved from reference TRBV7-2 and TRBJ1-4, is GAGVSQSPSNKVTEKGKDVELRCDPISGHTALYWYRQSLGQGLEFLIYFQGNSAPDKSGLPSDRFSAERTGGSVSTLTIQRTQQEDSAVYLCASSPRPDYEKLFFGSGTQLSVL.

A note on this clonotype: One junction end disagrees with the germline gene, perhaps due to a read error. CDR3 amino acids: CASSFSGRGTGELLF. As DNA, the CDR3 is TGTGCCAGCAGTTTCAGCGGGAGAGGTACCGGGGAGCTGCTTTTT. The J gene is TRBJ2-2, the V gene TRBV12-3 or TRBV12-4, with TRBD2 matching over 8 bases. The CDR3 length is 15 residues.

The chain links TRBV2 to TRBJ1-2; D is ambiguous. Trimming took 2 bases from V and 12 from J, leaving 13 bases between them. The germline gives CDR1 SNHLY, CDR2 FYNNEI. The CDR3 totals 12 residues. The CDR3: CASSEQVLPNTF. The CDR3 DNA reads as TGTGCCAGCAGTGAACAGGTCCTCCCGAACACCTTC.

For this clonotype: No DNA is shown, since the ends of the CDR3 on it are uncertain; the CDR3 is the one TCRdb lists. The chain carries TRBV19 and TRBJ1-5; TRBD1, as called in the table, went unchecked against the DNA. The CDR3 is 20 residues long, counting both termini. In germline, CDR1 is LNHDA, CDR2 SQIVND (reference sequence). The CDR3 loop is CASSRVGGSTQIRSILAQHF.

This clonotype was counted at least ten times. The V call is TRBV20-1, the J call TRBJ2-1, with TRBD2 matching over 12 bases. Germline V lookup: CDR1 DFQATT, CDR2 SNEGSKA (reference sequence). J lost 1 base, V lost 1 base, and 2 bases had no gene match. CDR3 length equals 16 residues. In nucleotides, the CDR3 is TGCAGTGCTAGAGGCGGGACTAGCGGGTCCTACAATGAGCAGTTCTTC. Translated: CSARGGTSGSYNEQFF.

With regard to this clonotype: The CDR3 does not end in the conserved phenylalanine or tryptophan, so this is likely a read error. This sequence joins TRBV6-1 and TRBJ2-7; TRBD1 agrees at 7 bases. V shed 5 bases, J shed 0 bases, and the junction held 4 bases outside the gene matches. The CDR3 sequence is 14 residues long. Germline lookup yields CDR1 MNHNS and CDR2 SASEGT. As DNA, the CDR3 is TGTGCCAGCAGTCCGGGACAGTACTCCTACGAGCAGTACCTC. Translating gives CASSPGQYSYEQYL.

Comment on this clonotype: A read error is possible here, since a much larger clone lies one base away. The gene calls are TRBV11-3 and TRBJ2-7, with D unclear. V shed 3 bases and J shed 6 bases, with 12 bases lying between them. The CDR3 extends over 13 amino acids. Germline V CDR1 and CDR2: SGHNT, YENEEA. The CDR3 DNA reads as TGTGCCAGCAGCTTGTGGCTTAACTCCGAGCAGTACTTC. It is translated as CASSLWLNSEQYF. Filled out from reference TRBV11-3 and TRBJ2-7, the complete variable domain reads EAGVVQSPRYKIIEKKQPVAFWCNPISGHNTLYWYLQNLGQGPELLIRYENEEAVDDSQLPKDRFSAERLKGVDSTLKIQPAELGDSAVYLCASSLWLNSEQYFGPGTRLTVT.

This chain links TRBV10-3 with TRBJ2-6, with 10 bases identical to TRBD1. The germline gives CDR1 ENHRY, CDR2 SYGVKD. Trimming cost V 2 bases and J 0 bases; bases outside gene matches: 1. The CDR3 has 17 amino acids. The CDR3 here is CAISERTGGSGANVLTF. CDR3 sequence (DNA): TGTGCCATCAGTGAGCGGACAGGGGGCTCTGGGGCCAACGTCCTGACTTTC.

With regard to this clonotype: One end of the junction varies from germline; a read error may be responsible. The chain uses TRBV7-9 and TRBJ2-5; perhaps D is TRBD1 or TRBD2 (6 bases each). This CDR3 comprises 14 residues. Looked up from germline, CDR1 is SEHNR and CDR2 is FQNEAQ (reference sequence). Here the CDR3 reads CASSSVGGWGTQHF. The CDR3 DNA reads as TGTGCCAGCAGCTCCGTCGGGGGCTGGGGGACCCAGCACTTC.

Many counts were recorded for this clonotype. The chain carries TRBV3-1 and TRBJ2-7, with unresolved D. CDR3 length equals 14 residues. Per the germline V gene, CDR1 is LGHDT and CDR2 is YNNKEL (reference sequence). Trimming cost V 0 bases and J 2 bases, with 8 bases left between them. The CDR3 sequence: CASSQDAIPYEQYF. Written as DNA, the CDR3 is TGTGCCAGCAGCCAAGACGCAATCCCCTACGAGCAGTACTTC.

There are a few counts of this clonotype. This rearrangement joins TRBV5-4 to TRBJ1-1, with D tentatively TRBD1 (5 bases). The CDR3 consists of 13 residues. Germline values: CDR1 SGHNT, CDR2 YYREEE (reference sequence). The V gene lost 5 bases and the J gene lost 0 bases, with 8 bases spanning the gap. The CDR3 DNA reads as TGTGCCAGCAGGGTGGACATGAACACTGAAGCTTTCTTT. Encoded protein: CASRVDMNTEAFF.

This clonotype occurred many times. The CDR3 loop reads CASSWRAQETQYF. CDR3 DNA sequence: TGTGCCAGCAGCTGGCGGGCTCAAGAGACCCAGTACTTC. The rearrangement links TRBV7-2 to TRBJ2-5; TRBD2 is a possible D gene (5 bases). Germline lookup yields CDR1 SGHTA and CDR2 FQGNSA. The V gene lost 4 bases and the J gene lost 2 bases, with 8 bases spanning the gap. This CDR3 comprises 13 residues.

The V and J genes are TRBV25-1 and TRBJ2-7, with a tentative D call TRBD1 (5 bases). The V end was cut by 2 bases, the J end by 0 bases, with 5 bases between. This CDR3 region has 13 residues. Germline values: CDR1 MGHDK, CDR2 SYGVNS. For the CDR3, the DNA is TGTGCCAGCAGTGAACAGGGCTCCTACGAGCAGTACTTC. Translation: CASSEQGSYEQYF.

This clonotype was seen only a few times. A much larger clone is a single base away; this may be a read error. The rearrangement links TRBV9 to TRBJ2-7, with 7 bases lining up with TRBD2. Germline V lookup: CDR1 SGDLS, CDR2 YYNGEE. CDR3 size: 14 residues. The DNA of the CDR3 is TGTGCCAGCAGCTACACCGGCGGGAGTCACGAGCAGTCCTTC. Translated, it gives CASSYTGGSHEQSF.

Comment on this clonotype: Germline and junction disagree at one end, which may indicate a read error. The DNA of the CDR3 is TGCAGTGCTAGGACTACTCAGGGGACCAGAGAGAACCAGTACTTC. It encodes CSARTTQGTRENQYF. The chain links TRBV20-1 to TRBJ2-5; TRBD1 might be the D (6 bases). The CDR3 is 15 residues long. Germline CDR1 DFQATT, CDR2 SNEGSKA (reference sequence).

This clonotype was counted ten times or more. V is TRBV24-1 and J is TRBJ2-7; D might be TRBD1 or TRBD2, each matching 5 bases. Per the germline V gene, CDR1 is KGHDR and CDR2 is SFDVKD. The ends were cut back, 6 bases at V and 5 bases at J, with 25 bases in the middle. This CDR3 is built from 17 residues. Written as DNA, the CDR3 is TGTGCCACCAGTCCAACTAGATTTCCCCCAGGGATGCACGAGCAGTACTTC. Its translation is CATSPTRFPPGMHEQYF.

In its sample, this clonotype was seen many times. The V and J genes are TRBV4-1 and TRBJ2-7; D unresolved. This CDR3 region has 16 residues. Germline CDR1 and CDR2: MGHRA and YSYEKL. Trimming removed 4 bases from V and 0 bases from J, with 16 bases in between. The CDR3 here is CASSPTTYGSSYEQYF. The CDR3 nucleotides are TGCGCCAGCAGCCCAACGACATATGGTAGCTCCTACGAGCAGTACTTC.

The chain recombines TRBV6-6 with TRBJ2-7; 8 nucleotides match TRBD1. Germline CDR1 reads MNHNY; CDR2 reads SVGAGI (reference sequence). CDR3 length: 15 amino acids. Trimming took 0 bases from V and 5 from J; bases not matched to a gene: 6. The CDR3 region is CASSYSKTGVNEQYF. DNA for the CDR3: TGTGCCAGCAGTTACTCGAAGACAGGGGTCAACGAGCAGTACTTC.

The chain recombines TRBV24-1 with TRBJ1-4; possibly TRBD1 for D (5 bases). The CDR3 loop spans 17 amino acids. Germline CDR1 and CDR2: KGHDR and SFDVKD. V was shortened by 5 bases and J by 3 bases, with 18 bases between the two germline ends. In DNA form, the CDR3 reads TGTGCCACCAGTGGTTCCCGGCGGGGGAAGGCTAATGAAAAACTGTTTTTT. Translation gives CATSGSRRGKANEKLFF.

This clonotype was observed many times. The chain couples TRBV6-2 or TRBV6-3 to TRBJ2-7, with D perhaps TRBD2 (6 bases). The CDR3 contains 17 residues. V lost 2 bases and J 0 bases, leaving 17 bases between the germline ends. In germline, CDR1 is MNHEY, CDR2 SVGEGT. CDR3 residues: CASSYLSVAAPSYEQYF. CDR3 in DNA: TGTGCCAGCAGTTACCTATCTGTAGCGGCCCCCTCCTACGAGCAGTACTTC.

The DNA for the CDR3 is TGCGCCAGCAGTGAGTCCTGCAGTGCTATGACAGGGGGACCCAATCAGCCCCAGCATTTT. As protein: CASSESCSAMTGGPNQPQHF. The chain is built from TRBV10-1 and TRBJ1-5; 9 bases are shared with TRBD1. The CDR3 runs 20 residues. V was clipped by 0 bases and J by 3 bases; unmatched bases: 15. The germline V gene has CDR1 WNHNN and CDR2 SYGVQD (reference sequence).

The chain employs TRBV20-1 and TRBJ2-3; D is perhaps TRBD2 (5 bases). CDR1 and CDR2 from the germline V gene are DFQATT and SNEGSKA (reference sequence). V lost 3 bases, J lost 14 bases, and 18 bases lay in between. This CDR3 is 12 amino acids long. The CDR3 is CSARLHGETRYF. CDR3 DNA: TGCAGTGCTAGGCTTCATGGGGAGACCCGGTATTTT.

V is TRBV6-1 and J is TRBJ1-6, with D maybe TRBD1 (6 bases). The CDR3 is made up of 14 amino acids. Trimming pared 7 bases from V and 4 bases from J, leaving 11 bases between. CDR1 is MNHNS, CDR2 SASEGT, per germline. The CDR3 protein is CASTTGLYNSPLHF. The CDR3 DNA reads TGTGCCAGCACTACAGGGTTATATAATTCACCCCTCCACTTT.

This clonotype is medium-sized (0.01 to 0.1%) by share. V and J are TRBV7-9 and TRBJ1-2; no clear D gene. The CDR3 consists of 14 residues. V was pared by 1 base and J by 7 bases, with 13 bases between. The germline V gene encodes CDR1 SEHNR and CDR2 FQNEAQ (reference sequence). Here the CDR3 DNA reads TGTGCCAGCAGCTTAGACGCCGGGTATAGTGGCTACACCTTC. Translation gives CASSLDAGYSGYTF.

This clonotype has at least ten counts. The chain couples TRBV7-9 to TRBJ2-1; D is unclear. Per the germline V gene, CDR1 is SEHNR and CDR2 is FQNEAQ (reference sequence). This CDR3 region has 12 residues. V lost 0 bases to trimming and J lost 9 bases, with 6 bases between them. CDR3 protein: CASSLAKIEQFF. For the CDR3, the DNA is TGTGCCAGCAGCTTAGCGAAAATTGAGCAGTTCTTC.

The rearrangement links TRBV25-1 to TRBJ1-6; the match to TRBD1 covers 8 bases. Germline V gene sequence: CDR1 MGHDK, CDR2 SYGVNS. This CDR3 is built from 15 residues. V shed 3 bases, J shed 8 bases, and the junction held 6 bases outside the gene matches. The CDR3 coding sequence is TGTGCCAGCAGTGAGGTGACAGGGGCGTATTCACCCCTCCACTTT. Translation gives CASSEVTGAYSPLHF.

This clonotype was observed at least ten times. The chain uses TRBV19 and TRBJ2-7; 8 bases agree with TRBD2. Germline loops: CDR1 LNHDA, CDR2 SQIVND (reference sequence). The CDR3 length is 15 residues. V lost 2 bases and J lost 5; bases outside the gene matches: 8. In nucleotides, the CDR3 is TGTGCCAGTAGTATACGGGGACTAGTTTTCGACGAGCAGTACTTC. It codes for CASSIRGLVFDEQYF.

At least ten counts were recorded for this clonotype. The rearrangement joins TRBV9 to TRBJ2-6; TRBD2 might be the D (5 bases). V dropped 1 base and J dropped 2 bases, with 10 bases sitting between them. The CDR3 contains 16 residues. Per germline, CDR1 SGDLS and CDR2 YYNGEE. The CDR3 here is CASSVTDGAGANVLTF. CDR3 nucleotides: TGTGCCAGCAGCGTAACTGACGGGGCTGGGGCCAACGTCCTGACTTTC.

As concerns this clonotype: A much larger clone lies a single base off, so this may be a read error. The chain links TRBV3-2 to TRBJ2-5; the listed D gene, TRBD2, was not tested against the DNA. TRBV3-2 is given as a pseudogene. The CDR3 length is 17 residues. The CDR3 DNA reads TGTGCCAGCAGCCAAGCCGGGATAGACCTGACCAAAGAGACCCAGTACTTC. Encoded protein: CASSQAGIDLTKETQYF.